This T cell receptor (beta chain) was sequenced in a study of blood T cell repertoires in COVID-19. Overall study: Acute and convalescent COVID-19 samples came from the United States, Italy and Spain.

Assay used: immunoSEQ multiplex PCR; TCRdb lists only in-frame clones, some missing. Counted here are 120,000 to 150,000 clones, approximately 83% occurring once; the ten biggest clones make up roughly 8%. Seattle participants joined during active infection and were tracked over time. CDR1 is SEHNR, CDR2 FQNEAQ, per germline (reference sequence). V lost 7 bases and J lost 2; bases outside the gene matches: 8. The CDR3 length is 15 residues. The sample consisted of peripheral blood. The clonotype was recovered from a woman aged 55-70 years with COVID-19, enrolled during active disease. The gene calls are TRBV7-9 and TRBJ2-5; 9 bases fit TRBD2. The CDR3 protein is CASIIAGASQETQYF. The CDR3 DNA reads as TGTGCCAGCATTATAGCGGGGGCCTCGCAAGAGACCCAGTACTTC. The complete variable domain, with remaining parts taken from reference TRBV7-9 and TRBJ2-5, reads DTGVSQNPRHKITKRGQNVTFRCDPISEHNRLYWYRQTLGQGPEFLTYFQNEAQLEKSRLLSDRFSAERPKGSFSTLEIQRTEQGDSAMYLCASIIAGASQETQYFGPGTRLLVL.